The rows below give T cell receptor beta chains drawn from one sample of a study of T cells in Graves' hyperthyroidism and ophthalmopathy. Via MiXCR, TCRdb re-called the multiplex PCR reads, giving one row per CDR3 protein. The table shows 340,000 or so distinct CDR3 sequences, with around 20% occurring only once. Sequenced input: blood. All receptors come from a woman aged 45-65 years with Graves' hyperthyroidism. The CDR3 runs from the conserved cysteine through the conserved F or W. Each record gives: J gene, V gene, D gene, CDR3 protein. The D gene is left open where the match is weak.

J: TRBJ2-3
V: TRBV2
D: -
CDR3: CASCVADTQYF

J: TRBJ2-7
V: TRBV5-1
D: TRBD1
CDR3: CASSLGDRGFYEQYF

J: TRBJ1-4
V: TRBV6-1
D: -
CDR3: CASIDEGFHQKLFF

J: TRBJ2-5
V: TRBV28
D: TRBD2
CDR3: CASNLGGSAAGTQYF

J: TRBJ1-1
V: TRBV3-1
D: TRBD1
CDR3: CASSRDRGKAFF

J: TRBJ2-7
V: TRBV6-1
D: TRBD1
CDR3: CASSLRQGAGEQYF

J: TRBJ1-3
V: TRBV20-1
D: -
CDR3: CSARDPGTGNTIYF

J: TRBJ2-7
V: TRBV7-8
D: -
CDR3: CASSMDIGYEQYF

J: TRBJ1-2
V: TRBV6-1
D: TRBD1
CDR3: CASSEVAGGSYGYTF

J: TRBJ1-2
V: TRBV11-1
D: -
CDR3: CASNQVSGVAYTF

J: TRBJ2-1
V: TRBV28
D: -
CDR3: CASSPGGRPRNEQFF

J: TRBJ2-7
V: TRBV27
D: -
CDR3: CASSLKGVHEQYF

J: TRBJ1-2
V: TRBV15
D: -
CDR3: CATSRGETDNYGYTF

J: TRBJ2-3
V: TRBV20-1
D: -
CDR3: CSANGGLSGHPRNTQYF

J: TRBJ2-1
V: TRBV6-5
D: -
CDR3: CASSYKAGLAGFGNEQFF

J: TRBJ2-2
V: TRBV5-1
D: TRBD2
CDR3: CASSGTSGLNTGELFF

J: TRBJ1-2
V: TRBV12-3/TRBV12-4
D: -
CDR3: CASSFGASANYGYTF

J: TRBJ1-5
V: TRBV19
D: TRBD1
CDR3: CASSQGDNQPQHF

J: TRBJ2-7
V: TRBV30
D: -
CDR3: CAWSVPRDGEQYF

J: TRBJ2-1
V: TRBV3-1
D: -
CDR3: CASRHSSGNEQFF

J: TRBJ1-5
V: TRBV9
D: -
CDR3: CASSRGGGNQPQHF

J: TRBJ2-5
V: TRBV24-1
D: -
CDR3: CATSDPGRKQETQYF

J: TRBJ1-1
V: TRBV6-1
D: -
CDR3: CASIAENTEAFF

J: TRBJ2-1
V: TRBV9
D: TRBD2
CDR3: CASSEGVGLAGVSDEQFF

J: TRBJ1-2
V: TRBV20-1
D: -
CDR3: CSARGTAGGYTF

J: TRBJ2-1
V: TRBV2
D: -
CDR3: CASKTNVNEQFF

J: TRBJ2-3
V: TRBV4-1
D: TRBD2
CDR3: CASSPGLAGLTQYF

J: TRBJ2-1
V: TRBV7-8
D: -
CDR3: CASSRSASSYNEQFF

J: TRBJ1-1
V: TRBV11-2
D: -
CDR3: CASSQEGVRNTEAFF

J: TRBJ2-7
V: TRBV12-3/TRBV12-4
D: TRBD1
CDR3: CASSLEGAPYEQYF

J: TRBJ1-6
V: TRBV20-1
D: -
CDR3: CSARTRGDLPSANSPLHF

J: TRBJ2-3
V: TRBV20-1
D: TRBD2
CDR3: CSARSGLAVGPDTQYF

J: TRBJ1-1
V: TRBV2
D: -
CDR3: CASSERENTEAFF

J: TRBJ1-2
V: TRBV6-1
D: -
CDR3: CASSGVNYGYTF

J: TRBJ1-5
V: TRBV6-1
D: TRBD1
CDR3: CASSASGGQPQHF

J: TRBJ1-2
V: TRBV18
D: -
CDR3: CASSPTGASRYGYTF

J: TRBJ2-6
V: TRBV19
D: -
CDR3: CASSPRGANVLTF